The rows below give T cell receptor beta chains drawn from one sample of a study of blood T cell repertoires in COVID-19. The assay was immunoSEQ multiplex PCR, and TCRdb's table has in-frame clones only and misses some. In the table there are approximately 150,000 clones, about 77% of which are singletons. The specimen was peripheral blood. The origin of the receptors is a man between 60 and 75 years old with acute or convalescent COVID-19. Each CDR3 is given with its conserved first and last residue. The D gene is left open where the match is weak. Clone size appears in some rows only: once, few, many, or a class for an expanded clone.

TRBJ2-7	16	-	TRBV5-6	TRBD1	CASSLEGGTGHYEQYF	TGTGCCAGCAGCTTGGAGGGAGGGACAGGGCACTACGAGCAGTACTTC
TRBJ2-5	17	-	TRBV19	TRBD2	CASSPQGVAGVRETQYF	TGTGCCAGTAGTCCCCAAGGGGTAGCGGGAGTACGAGAGACCCAGTACTTC
TRBJ2-1	17	many	TRBV18	-	CASSPYNADNSYNEQFF	TGTGCCAGCTCACCATACAATGCGGACAACTCCTACAATGAGCAGTTCTTC
TRBJ2-5	14	-	TRBV9	-	CASSVGRGRETQYF	TGTGCCAGCAGCGTAGGCAGGGGCCGCGAGACCCAGTACTTC
TRBJ1-2	13	-	TRBV27	TRBD1	CASSWGRGLGYTF	TGTGCCAGCAGTTGGGGCAGGGGGCTTGGCTACACCTTC
TRBJ1-5	14	few	TRBV7-2	TRBD1	CASSRTGPNQPQHF	TGTGCCAGCAGCCGGACAGGTCCCAATCAGCCCCAGCATTTT
TRBJ2-7	19	-	TRBV9	TRBD2	CASSVPLRSGRSQGGEQYF	TGTGCCAGCAGCGTGCCCCTGAGAAGCGGGAGGTCCCAAGGGGGCGAGCAGTACTTC
TRBJ1-3	13	-	TRBV4-1	-	CASSPPWHDTIYF	TGCGCCAGCAGCCCCCCCTGGCACGACACCATATATTTT
TRBJ1-5	14	-	TRBV30	TRBD1	CAFRGTGEIRPQHF	TGTGCTTTCCGTGGGACAGGGGAAATTAGGCCCCAGCATTTT
TRBJ2-1	9	-	TRBV29-1	-	CSVADEQFF	TGCAGCGTTGCAGATGAGCAGTTCTTC